Each of the 4 T cell receptor beta chains below was sequenced from the same sample in a study of T cells after yellow fever vaccination. TCRdb re-analysed the 5' RACE reads in MiXCR, keeping a single row per CDR3 protein. Among 350,000 to 550,000 distinct CDR3 sequences, roughly 20% were seen once, and the ten largest hold over 15%. The source material was PBMCs, sampled before the yellow fever booster vaccination. Receptors originate from a man aged 18 to 30 who received the YFV17D yellow fever vaccine.

This clonotype has a handful of counts. This rearrangement joins TRBV5-1 to TRBJ1-2; D is unclear. Germline values: CDR1 SGHRS, CDR2 YFSETQ. V dropped 0 bases and J dropped 10 bases, with 19 bases sitting between them. This CDR3 is 15 amino acids long. The CDR3 here is CASSLASEAREYYTF. The CDR3 bases are TGCGCCAGCAGCTTGGCCTCTGAAGCTAGGGAGTACTACACCTTC.

This clonotype has more than one count but fewer than ten. This rearrangement joins TRBV6-4 to TRBJ2-1; possible D gene TRBD2, 6 bases. Deletions cut 0 bases from V and 0 bases from J, with 6 bases between. The CDR3 is 15 residues long. The germline V gene has CDR1 MRHNA and CDR2 SNTAGT. For the CDR3, the DNA is TGTGCCAGCAGTGACTCAGCGGGCTCCTACAATGAGCAGTTCTTC. Protein sequence: CASSDSAGSYNEQFF.

This clonotype was recorded a few times. This chain uses TRBV29-1 with TRBJ2-1, with 8 bases identical to TRBD2. CDR3 size: 12 residues. V lost 6 bases, J lost 6 bases, and 4 bases stayed unmatched. Germline V gene lookup returns CDR1 SQVTM and CDR2 ANQGSEA. Written as DNA, the CDR3 is TGCAGCGTATCCCGGGGGGGCAATGAGCAGTTCTTC. This sequence encodes CSVSRGGNEQFF.

In its sample, this clonotype was seen a few times. The J gene is TRBJ2-3, the V gene TRBV24-1; D unclear. The CDR3 loop spans 15 amino acids. Trimming pared 2 bases from V and 6 bases from J, leaving 14 bases between. The germline CDR1 and CDR2 sequences are KGHDR and SFDVKD. The CDR3 is CATSDSGVGADTQYF. Written as DNA, the CDR3 is TGTGCCACCAGTGATTCCGGTGTTGGTGCGGATACGCAGTATTTT.